Reported below is one T cell receptor beta chain. The sample belongs to a study of blood T cell repertoires in COVID-19. The repertoire was sequenced with immunoSEQ multiplex PCR; TCRdb's copy has only in-frame clones and lacks some. The sample lists some 270,000 clones, 85% seen once, with approximately 9.6% in the top ten. All enrollees were roughly 18 to 95 years old and from roughly 22 US areas. The TCR was taken from a woman in her forties or fifties with acute COVID-19. The sample comprised PBMCs or T cells enriched from blood (not recorded which).

CDR3 region: CASSLLASGGQNTGELFF. The CDR3 coding sequence is TGTGCCAGCAGCTTGCTGGCTAGCGGGGGGCAAAACACCGGGGAGCTGTTTTTT. V gene TRBV5-4 combines with J gene TRBJ2-2; 11 bases are a match to TRBD2. This CDR3 region has 18 residues. Germline V gene sequence: CDR1 SGHNT, CDR2 YYREEE (reference sequence). Trimming at V came to 1 base and at J to 2 bases, leaving 7 bases not matched to a gene.